This T cell receptor beta chain was sequenced during a study of PD-L1 blockade in urothelial cancer. Study-wide background: Male sex and bladder-origin urothelial cancer characterized about 90% of the roughly 29 patients.

Study-wide results and limits: Lower pretreatment blood TCR clonality, under the median, predicted better survival, researchers reported.

To note about this clone: What it recognizes is unknown.

Measured with immunoSEQ multiplex PCR; TCRdb has only the in-frame clones, and not every one. Of tens of thousands of clones in the sample, roughly 89% are singletons; the top ten hold about 1.6%. Regarding time point: pretreatment peripheral blood. CDR1 SGDLS and CDR2 YYNGEE come from the germline V gene. V shed 2 bases and J 5 bases; nucleotides not matched to a gene: 1. CDR3 size: 14 residues. The chain uses TRBV9 and TRBJ2-3; TRBD2 aligns across 11 bases. This specimen consisted of PBMCs, obtained around atezolizumab (anti-PD-L1) treatment. The sequence was collected from a man aged 60-69 years with urothelial cancer. CDR3 in amino acids: CASSVTSGGDTQYF. CDR3 bases: TGTGCCAGCAGCGTTACTAGCGGGGGAGATACGCAGTATTTT.